This TCR beta chain was sequenced for a study of T cell changes during pregnancy in multiple sclerosis. The repertoire was sequenced with immunoSEQ multiplex PCR; TCRdb's copy has only in-frame clones and lacks some. The sample includes around 56,000 clones, 91% of them seen just once. The CDR3 runs 15 residues. Trimming left V 1 base short and J 6 bases short, with 12 bases between. Germline CDR1 SGHDN, CDR2 FVKESK. Material: CD4+ T cells from peripheral blood mononuclear cells, obtained in the first trimester of pregnancy. The chain has TRBV14 and TRBJ2-2; a possible D gene is TRBD1 (6 bases). This clonotype was sampled from a female donor with multiple sclerosis, enrolled in a pregnancy study. The CDR3 sequence is CASSQVQGIAGELFF. The CDR3 region has the DNA TGTGCCAGCAGCCAAGTTCAGGGGATTGCCGGGGAGCTGTTTTTT.